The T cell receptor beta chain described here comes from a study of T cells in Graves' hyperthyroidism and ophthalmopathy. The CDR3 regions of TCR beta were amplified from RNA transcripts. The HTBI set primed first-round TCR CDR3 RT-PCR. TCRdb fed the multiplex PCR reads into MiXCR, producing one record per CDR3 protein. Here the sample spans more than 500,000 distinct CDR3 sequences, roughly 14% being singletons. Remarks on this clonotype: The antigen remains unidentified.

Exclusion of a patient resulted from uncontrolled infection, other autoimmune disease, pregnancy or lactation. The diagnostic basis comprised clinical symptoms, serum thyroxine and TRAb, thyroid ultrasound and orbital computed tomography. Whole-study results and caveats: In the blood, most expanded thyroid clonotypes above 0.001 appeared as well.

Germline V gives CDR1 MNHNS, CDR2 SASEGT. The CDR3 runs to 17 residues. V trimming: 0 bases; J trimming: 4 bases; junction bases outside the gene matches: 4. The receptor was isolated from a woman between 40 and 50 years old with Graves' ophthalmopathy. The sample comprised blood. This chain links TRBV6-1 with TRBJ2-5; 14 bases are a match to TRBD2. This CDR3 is CASSEAGLAGDGETQYF. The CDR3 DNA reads TGTGCCAGCAGTGAAGCGGGACTAGCGGGAGACGGAGAGACCCAGTACTTC.